This paragraph reports one TCR beta chain. The TCRbeta library incorporated unique molecular identifiers. One entry per CDR3 protein, called by TCRdb with MiXCR from the PCR reads. In the table there are 600,000 to 700,000 distinct CDR3 sequences, around 16% of which are singletons. The data were taken from a study of T-cell reconstitution after alpha-beta-depleted transplantation in children. CDR3 length: 14 residues. Germline V lookup: CDR1 SEHNR, CDR2 FQNEAQ (reference sequence). Trimming cost V 8 bases and J 4 bases, with 17 bases left between them. The chain uses TRBV7-9 and TRBJ1-1; D is undetermined. This TCR derives from a human donor who donated a stem cell graft to a child with acute myeloid leukemia. This specimen consisted of PBMCs from the stem cell graft donor, obtained from the stem cell graft. The CDR3 DNA is TGTGCCAGCTGGAGTAGTAAGGGCGGCACTGAAGCTTTCTTT. It yields the protein CASWSSKGGTEAFF. Full variable domain (remainder filled in from reference TRBV7-9 and TRBJ1-1): DTGVSQNPRHKITKRGQNVTFRCDPISEHNRLYWYRQTLGQGPEFLTYFQNEAQLEKSRLLSDRFSAERPKGSFSTLEIQRTEQGDSAMYLCASWSSKGGTEAFFGQGTRLTVV.